This note documents a single T cell receptor (beta chain) sequence. This clone was observed once. Which antigen it targets is not known. Base qualities were left out, and no much larger clone turns up one base away. The data belong to a study of CD8+ T cells in alopecia areata (dated by TCRdb to the late 2010s). With regard to the full study: Treated patients were enrolled in an open-label pilot trial of oral tofacitinib, 5 to 10 mg twice daily, for moderate-to-severe alopecia areata. Patients on tofacitinib were biopsied at baseline and after 4 and 24 weeks of treatment, and several of the patients also had a later scalp biopsy. Scalp tissue and sorted CD4+ and CD8+ peripheral blood T cells from patchy and totalis/universalis alopecia areata patients and from healthy controls were covered by human TCRbeta sequencing. The SALT score, which quantifies the percentage of affected scalp surface area, was used to measure disease severity in treated patients. RNA was extracted with the PAXgene miRNA kit for fixed scalp, the miRNeasy kit for PBMCs, and the RNeasy kit for mouse skin. Scalp clonality was compared across normal scalp (n=4), patchy alopecia areata scalp (n=8), and alopecia totalis/universalis scalp (n=8). TCRbeta CDR3 regions were amplified by immunoSEQ multiplex PCR with 35 Vbeta forward and 13 Jbeta reverse primers. Patients received tofacitinib for 6 to 18 months and were then followed off drug for 6 months to check for delayed response and recurrence. The study used high-throughput TCRbeta sequencing to examine T cell clonal expansion in alopecia areata, in both the C3H/HeJ mouse model and human patients. The study at large found these results: Unlike mouse skin, where gammadelta T cells dominate, normal human skin contains resident alphabeta T cells that get sequenced too, which complicates analysis of the scalp TCR repertoire. Tofacitinib significantly lowered scalp clonality and the number of expanded CD8+ clones among the top 100 scalp clones. Lesional scalp, especially in alopecia totalis/universalis, showed higher clonality and more expanded CD8+ clones than normal scalp, suggesting antigenic drive. Because the treated cohort was small and had just a single nonresponder, larger studies are needed to establish links between baseline CD8+ expansion and response. Compared with mice, TCR sequences shared between patients were less clear, possibly partly because of HLA diversity across the patient population. During tofacitinib treatment, many expanded lesional clones stuck around in both scalp and blood, and this persistence may partly explain why relapse happens after treatment is stopped.

The CDR3 numbers 18 residues from cysteine through phenylalanine. The only DNA kept is the CDR3, 54 bases in frame from the first base. Trimming takes 0 bases off V and 6 bases off J; junction bases not matched to a gene: 12. CDR1 is given as SGHTA and CDR2 as FQGNSA, both from the germline V gene. Libraries were built with the immunoSEQ multiplex PCR assay. RNA was extracted from all samples and reverse transcribed into cDNA as template for TCR sequencing. First-strand cDNA was synthesized with SuperScript III using a 2:1 mix of oligo-dT and random hexamers. A synthetic immune receptor repertoire was used to measure amplification bias, and any remaining bias was corrected computationally. The authors' analysis ran thus. After raw reads were preprocessed to remove errors, the CDR3 was defined following IMGT conventions as running from the conserved cysteine to phenylalanine. Clonality was calculated as 1 minus Shannon entropy normalized by log2 of the number of productive unique TCRs. Whether each scalp clone was CD4 or CD8 was inferred by checking scalp TCRbeta sequences against the CD4 and CD8 repertoires from sorted blood. TCRdb limited this immuneACCESS table to in-frame rearrangements with V and J called. A share of clones is missing; checked studies link under half to unresolved V genes, and the rest is unexplained. For V, J and clone size, that table is used; D and trimming come from the DNA. The sample data list about 210,000 clones, and around 65% of these were observed just once. More than 1% of the sample is held by the ten biggest clonotypes.

Explained via the paper, the treatment or condition label denotes: oral pan-JAK inhibitor, 5-10 mg twice daily. Peripheral blood and lesional scalp punch biopsies were obtained from patients with alopecia areata. PBMCs were isolated by density centrifugation and stained for CD3, CD4 and CD8, and CD4+ and CD8+ T cells were sorted on a FACSAria. The chain couples TRBV7-2 to TRBJ1-1, with 11 middle bases fitting TRBD1. The input for sequencing was CD4+ T cells sorted from blood, taken at week 44, from a patient treated with tofacitinib. The receptor comes from a human donor with alopecia areata. The CDR3 reads CASSLARRTGGANSEAFF. The nucleotide sequence reads TGTGCCAGCAGCTTAGCCAGGAGGACAGGGGGCGCCAATTCTGAAGCTTTCTTT.